The 2 T cell receptor beta chains reported below all come from one sample, sequenced in a study of blood T cells in healthy people across ages. A second PCR of roughly 7 to 11 cycles used a sample-barcoded 5' primer and a J-beta primer mix. TCRdb passed the 5' RACE reads through MiXCR, listing each CDR3 protein once. The data contain about 680,000 distinct CDR3 sequences, around half of them singletons. The sequenced sample consisted of blood. These receptors came from a woman in her sixties or seventies in good health.

The chain is built from TRBV7-9 and TRBJ1-4; D is ambiguous. The CDR3 contains 14 residues. V lost 5 bases, J lost 3 bases, and 10 bases lay in between. The germline gives CDR1 SEHNR, CDR2 FQNEAQ (reference sequence). In DNA form, the CDR3 reads TGTGCCAGCAGCGTCACAATGCCTAATGAAAAACTGTTTTTT. This encodes CASSVTMPNEKLFF.

This clonotype was found a few times. The gene calls are TRBV29-1 and TRBJ2-7, with 9 bases that match TRBD2. Trimming at V came to 4 bases and at J to 0 bases, leaving 10 bases not matched to a gene. Germline values: CDR1 SQVTM, CDR2 ANQGSEA. CDR3 size: 16 residues. This chain's CDR3 is CSVAGGRAASSYEQYF. In DNA, the CDR3 is TGCAGCGTTGCTGGCGGGAGGGCGGCGAGCTCCTACGAGCAGTACTTC.